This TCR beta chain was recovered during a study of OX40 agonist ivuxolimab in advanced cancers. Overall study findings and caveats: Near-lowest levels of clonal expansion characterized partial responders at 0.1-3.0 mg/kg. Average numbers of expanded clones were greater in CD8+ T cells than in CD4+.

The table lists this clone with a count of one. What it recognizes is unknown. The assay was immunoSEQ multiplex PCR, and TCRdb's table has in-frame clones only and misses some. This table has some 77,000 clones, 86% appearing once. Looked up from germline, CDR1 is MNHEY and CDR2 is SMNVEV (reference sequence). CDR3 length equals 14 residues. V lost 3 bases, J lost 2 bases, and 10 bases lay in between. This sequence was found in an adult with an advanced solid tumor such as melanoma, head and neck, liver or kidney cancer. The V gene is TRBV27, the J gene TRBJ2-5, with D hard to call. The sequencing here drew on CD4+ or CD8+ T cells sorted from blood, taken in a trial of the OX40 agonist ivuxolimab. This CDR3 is CASSFNGAQETQYF. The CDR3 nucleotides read TGTGCCAGCAGTTTTAATGGCGCACAAGAGACCCAGTACTTC.